Sequencing of this T cell receptor (beta chain) was carried out in a study of identical twins. Broader study findings: Clonotypes of the beta chain that were abundant in cord blood carried fewer insertions (memory repertoires showed none).

Unique molecular identifiers were in the cDNA, with template-switch universal primer binding. TCRdb reanalysed the 5' RACE reads using MiXCR and keeps one entry per CDR3 protein. The data contain under 500,000 distinct CDR3 sequences, about 13% of them singletons. Healthy Caucasians alone served as donors. This clonotype has only one observation. Its antigen is not known. These data were also reused for a study on yellow fever vaccine responses in identical twins.

This sequence originates from a woman between 18 and 30 years old in good health. The sample taken for sequencing was CD4+ T cells sorted from blood.

CDR3 protein: CASRMGTADNQPQHF. As DNA, the CDR3 is TGTGCCAGCCGCATGGGGACAGCTGACAATCAGCCCCAGCATTTT. V gene TRBV6-4 combines with J gene TRBJ1-5, with 7 bases identical to TRBD1. The V segment lost 8 bases and the J segment 3 bases; nucleotides outside the gene matches: 10. This CDR3 is built from 15 residues. Germline V gene sequence: CDR1 MRHNA, CDR2 SNTAGT.